The 5 T cell receptor beta chains below all came from one sample that was sequenced in a study of blood T cells in healthy people across ages. Through a sample-barcoded 5' primer and a J-beta primer mix, a second PCR was run for roughly 6 to 11 cycles. A single record per CDR3 protein comes from TCRdb applying MiXCR to the 5' RACE reads. The sample lists hundreds of thousands of distinct CDR3 sequences, 62% seen once, with about 30% in the top ten. Source material: blood. The receptors were sampled from a man aged 25-40 years in good health.

The CDR3 is CASSTSGANYEQYF. The CDR3 DNA follows: TGTGCCAGCAGTACTAGCGGGGCAAACTACGAGCAGTACTTC. V gene TRBV12-3 or TRBV12-4 combines with J gene TRBJ2-7; 10 bases fit TRBD2. This CDR3 has 14 amino acids. The V gene end was trimmed by 5 bases and the J gene end by 3 bases; junction bases not matched to a gene: 4.

This rearrangement joins TRBV28 to TRBJ2-6; perhaps TRBD1 as D (6 bases). Germline-derived CDR1 and CDR2 are MDHEN and SYDVKM. There are 16 residues in the CDR3. With 4 bases removed from V and 0 bases from J, the gap between germline ends came to 10 bases. Written as DNA, the CDR3 is TGTGCCAGCAGTTACTGGACAGCCTCTGGGGCCAACGTCCTGACTTTC. Its translation is CASSYWTASGANVLTF.

The chain is built from TRBV20-1 and TRBJ1-2; D is unresolved. CDR1 is DFQATT, CDR2 SNEGSKA, per germline (reference sequence). The CDR3 has 12 residues. V lost 3 bases to trimming and J lost 4 bases, with 9 bases between them. The CDR3, as DNA: TGCAGTGCTAGCGTGGCTGGCTATGGCTACACCTTC. Translating it yields CSASVAGYGYTF.

The V and J genes are TRBV7-9 and TRBJ2-3; D perhaps matches TRBD2 (6 bases). Trimming stripped 5 bases from V and 1 base from J, with 13 bases between. From germline, CDR1 is SEHNR and CDR2 FQNEAQ (reference sequence). The CDR3 has 15 residues. Here the CDR3 DNA reads TGTGCCAGCAGCCCCCAGGAGGGGCGCACAGATACGCAGTATTTT. Residues: CASSPQEGRTDTQYF.

The J gene is TRBJ2-5, the V gene TRBV29-1; possible D gene TRBD1, 6 bases. Germline CDR1 SQVTM, CDR2 ANQGSEA. This CDR3 region has 14 residues. V gave up 0 bases and J gave up 11 bases, with 19 bases separating them. CDR3 coding DNA: TGCAGCGTTGAAGAGGGGGCGCGGTTCGGTGAGCAGTACTTC. Translated, it gives CSVEEGARFGEQYF.